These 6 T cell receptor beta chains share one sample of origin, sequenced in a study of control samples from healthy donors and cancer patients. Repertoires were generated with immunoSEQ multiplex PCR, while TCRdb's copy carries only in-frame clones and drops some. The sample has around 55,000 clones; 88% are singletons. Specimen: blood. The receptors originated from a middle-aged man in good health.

The CDR3 here is CASSRGGQGGGYTF. The CDR3, as DNA: TGTGCCAGCAGCCGCGGGGGACAGGGGGGTGGCTACACCTTC. This chain joins TRBV3-1 (or the pseudogene TRBV3-2) and TRBJ1-2; TRBD1 agrees at 11 bases. Germline lookup yields CDR1 LGHDT and CDR2 YNNKEL (reference sequence). V shed 4 bases and J 7 bases; nucleotides not matched to a gene: 5. This CDR3 region has 14 residues.

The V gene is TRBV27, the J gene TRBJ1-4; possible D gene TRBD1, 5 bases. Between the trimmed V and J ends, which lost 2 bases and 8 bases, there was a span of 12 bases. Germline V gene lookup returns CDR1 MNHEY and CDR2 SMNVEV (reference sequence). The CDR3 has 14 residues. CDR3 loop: CASSLRDGMEKLFF. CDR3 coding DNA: TGTGCCAGCAGTTTAAGGGACGGCATGGAAAAACTGTTTTTT.

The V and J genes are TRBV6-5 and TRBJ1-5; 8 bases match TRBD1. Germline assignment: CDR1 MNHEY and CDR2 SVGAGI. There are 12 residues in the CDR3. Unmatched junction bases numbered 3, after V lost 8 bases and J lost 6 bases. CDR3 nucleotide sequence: TGTGCCAGCCGACAGGGGACTCAGCCCCAGCATTTT. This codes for CASRQGTQPQHF.

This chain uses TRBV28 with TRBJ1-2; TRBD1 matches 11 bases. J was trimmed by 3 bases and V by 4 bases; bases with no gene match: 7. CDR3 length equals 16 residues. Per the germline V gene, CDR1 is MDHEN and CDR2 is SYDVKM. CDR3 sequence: CASSSIGQGAHYGYTF. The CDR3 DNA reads TGTGCCAGCAGTTCGATAGGACAGGGGGCTCACTATGGCTACACCTTC.

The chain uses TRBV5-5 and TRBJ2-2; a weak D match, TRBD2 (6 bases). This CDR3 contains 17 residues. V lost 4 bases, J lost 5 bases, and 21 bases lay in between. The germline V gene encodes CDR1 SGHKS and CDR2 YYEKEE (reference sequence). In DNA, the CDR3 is TGTGCCAGCAGCCAAAACCGGGAGACCCTCTGGACCGGGGAGCTGTTTTTT. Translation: CASSQNRETLWTGELFF. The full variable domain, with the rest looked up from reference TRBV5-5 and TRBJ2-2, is DAGVTQSPTHLIKTRGQQVTLRCSPISGHKSVSWYQQVLGQGPQFIFQYYEKEERGRGNFPDRFSARQFPNYSSELNVNALLLGDSALYLCASSQNRETLWTGELFFGEGSRLTVL.

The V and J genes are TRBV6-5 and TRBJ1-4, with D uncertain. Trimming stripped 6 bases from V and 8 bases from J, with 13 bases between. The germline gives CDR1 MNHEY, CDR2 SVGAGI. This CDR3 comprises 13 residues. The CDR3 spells CASSSSGVEKLFF. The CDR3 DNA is TGTGCCAGCAGCTCGTCTGGGGTGGAAAAACTGTTTTTT.